Given below is one TCR beta chain in context. The CDR3 extends over 15 amino acids. The germline V and J ends were trimmed by 2 bases and 0 bases, with 10 bases remaining between them. Per the germline V gene, CDR1 is MNHNY and CDR2 is SVGAGI (reference sequence). In the source study's methods: Reference gene primer amplification gave nucleated cell count estimates. TCRdb's copy holds only in-frame clones and misses some; the assay was immunoSEQ multiplex PCR. V and J calls and clone size are those listed in that table; D and trimming were worked out from the DNA. The sample contains about 77,000 clones, about 88% of which appear only once. This sample was taken from a study of blood T cell repertoires in COVID-19. Overall study: COVID-19 samples collected from the United States, Italy and Spain covered acute and convalescent phases.

The V and J genes are TRBV6-6 and TRBJ1-1; D perhaps matches TRBD1 (6 bases). This receptor was identified in a woman aged 80 or older with active or convalescent COVID-19. The sequenced material came from peripheral blood. The CDR3 DNA follows: TGTGCCAGCAGTTACCTCGGACAGATGAACACTGAAGCTTTCTTT. Translation gives CASSYLGQMNTEAFF.